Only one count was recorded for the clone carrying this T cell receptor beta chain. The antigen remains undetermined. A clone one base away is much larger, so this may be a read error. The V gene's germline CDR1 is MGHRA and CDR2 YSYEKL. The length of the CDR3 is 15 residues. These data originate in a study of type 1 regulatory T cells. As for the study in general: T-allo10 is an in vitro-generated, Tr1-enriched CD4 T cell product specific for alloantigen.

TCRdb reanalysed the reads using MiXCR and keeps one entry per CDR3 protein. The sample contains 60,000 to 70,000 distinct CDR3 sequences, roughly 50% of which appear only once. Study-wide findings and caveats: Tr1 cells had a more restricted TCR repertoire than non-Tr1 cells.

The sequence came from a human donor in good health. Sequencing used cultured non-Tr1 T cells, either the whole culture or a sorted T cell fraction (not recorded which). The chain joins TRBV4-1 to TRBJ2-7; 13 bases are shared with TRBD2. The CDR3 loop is CVSSRRTSGGDEQYF. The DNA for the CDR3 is TGCGTCAGCAGCCGACGGACTAGCGGGGGCGACGAGCAGTACTTC.